Shown below are 7 T cell receptor beta chains from a single sample sequenced in a study of T cell responses to AZD1222 COVID-19 vaccine. Sequencing used immunoSEQ multiplex PCR; TCRdb keeps in-frame clones, though not all of them. Of approximately 100,000 clones in the sample, approximately 90% were seen once. This specimen consisted of peripheral blood, obtained on day 0 of AZD1222 vaccination. The receptors derive from an adult in good health.

V gene TRBV14 combines with J gene TRBJ1-1, with 9 bases aligning to TRBD1. Per the germline V gene, CDR1 is SGHDN and CDR2 is FVKESK. Trimming took 3 bases from V and 4 from J; bases not matched to a gene: 9. This CDR3 region has 16 residues. In nucleotides, the CDR3 is TGTGCCAGCAGCCACCTTACAGGGGGCGCGGGCACTGAAGCTTTCTTT. It specifies CASSHLTGGAGTEAFF.

This chain connects TRBV6-1 to TRBJ1-3; no reliable D call. The V gene lost 8 bases and the J gene lost 0 bases, with 5 bases spanning the gap. The germline V gene has CDR1 MNHNS and CDR2 SASEGT. CDR3 size: 12 residues. The CDR3, as DNA: TGTGCCAGCGCCGGCTCTGGAAACACCATATATTTT. This sequence encodes CASAGSGNTIYF.

The rearrangement uses TRBV6-5 and TRBJ2-7; 8 bases are shared with TRBD2. Germline CDR1 and CDR2: MNHEY and SVGAGI. The V and J ends lost 5 bases and 0 bases, in that order; junction bases with no gene match: 6. The CDR3 spans 15 residues. In DNA, the CDR3 is TGTGCCAGCAGTCCCCCAAGCGGGGGCTCCTACGAGCAGTACTTC. Its protein product is CASSPPSGGSYEQYF.

The chain couples TRBV7-6 to TRBJ1-1; 8 nucleotides align to TRBD1. This CDR3 has 13 residues. Germline V gene data show CDR1 as SGHVS and CDR2 as FNYEAQ. Trimming cost V 5 bases and J 7 bases; bases outside gene matches: 6. The CDR3 DNA reads TGTGCCAGCAGCACCAAACAGGGGGGTGAAGCTTTCTTT. This gives the protein CASSTKQGGEAFF.

This clone showed up just a few times. V is TRBV7-2 and J is TRBJ2-1; the match to TRBD1 covers 9 bases. From germline, CDR1 is SGHTA and CDR2 FQGNSA. After removal of 5 bases from V and 2 bases from J, the junction contained 4 bases not matched to a gene. CDR3 length: 15 residues. The CDR3 loop is CASSLRQGAYNEQFF. DNA of the CDR3: TGTGCCAGCAGCCTTCGACAGGGGGCCTACAATGAGCAGTTCTTC.

The chain links TRBV28 to TRBJ1-5; D gene unclear. The germline V gene encodes CDR1 MDHEN and CDR2 SYDVKM. V was cut by 3 bases and J by 6 bases, with 9 bases left in between. There are 13 residues in the CDR3. The CDR3 DNA reads TGTGCCAGCAGTTTTCCCAACACTCAGCCCCAGCATTTT. This encodes CASSFPNTQPQHF.

The chain has TRBV18 and TRBJ1-6, with 10 bases fitting TRBD1. The CDR3 spans 14 residues. With V trimmed by 6 bases and J by 10 bases, 6 bases remained unmatched. Germline-derived CDR1 and CDR2 are KGHSH and LQKENI. CDR3 DNA: TGTGCCAGCTCGCGAGGGACAGGGGAATCACCCCTCCACTTT. The encoded protein is CASSRGTGESPLHF.